The TCR beta chain under discussion was sequenced for a study of CD8+CD57+ T cells in acquired aplastic anemia. Profiling of TCR beta VDJ combinations and CDR3 sequences used genomic DNA as template. TCRdb recomputed calls from the reads with MiXCR, one row per CDR3 protein. Here the sample spans 210,000 or so distinct CDR3 sequences, roughly 50% being singletons. Patients chosen for sequencing had shown CD8+CD57+ cell expansion by flow cytometry. The blood sampling took place in patients who had so far received no therapy. The clonotype was recovered from a human donor with aplastic anemia. The sequenced sample consisted of sorted CD4+, CD8+, or CD8+CD57+ T cells (not recorded which) from PBMCs.

As DNA, the CDR3 is TGCAGTGCTAGTCAAACCTACGAGCAGTACTTC. Amino acid sequence: CSASQTYEQYF. The rearrangement uses TRBV20-1 and TRBJ2-7; the D is unclear. The CDR3 is made up of 11 amino acids. The germline V gene has CDR1 DFQATT and CDR2 SNEGSKA (reference sequence). The V end lost 3 bases, the J end lost 2 bases, and 5 bases lay between the germline ends.